Following are 20 T cell receptor beta chains from one sample sequenced in a study of T cells after yellow fever vaccination. Using its own MiXCR run on the 5' RACE reads, TCRdb lists one record per CDR3 protein. There are some 150,000 distinct CDR3 sequences in the sample; about a tenth occur only once, and 35% to 40% lies in the top ten. The sample here was CD8+ T cells sorted from PBMCs, taken 45 days after the yellow fever booster vaccination. All receptors derive from a man between 18 and 29 years old who received the YFV17D yellow fever vaccine.

CDR3: CASGRGIWNYGYTF. The CDR3 DNA reads TGTGCCAGTGGGCGCGGGATATGGAACTATGGCTACACCTTC. V and J are TRBV27 and TRBJ1-2; D is unclear. The germline V and J ends were trimmed by 9 bases and 2 bases, with 16 bases remaining between them. Germline CDR1 reads MNHEY; CDR2 reads SMNVEV (reference sequence). The CDR3 has 14 residues.

The J gene is TRBJ2-1, the V gene TRBV4-3, with D possibly matching TRBD2 (7 bases). V gave up 0 bases and J gave up 8 bases, with 11 bases separating them. This CDR3 has 14 amino acids. Looked up from germline, CDR1 is LGHNA and CDR2 is YSLEER. CDR3 nucleotide sequence: TGCGCCAGCAGCCAAGAAAGGGGGGGACATGAGCAGTTCTTC. Its translation is CASSQERGGHEQFF.

The rearrangement links TRBV7-2 to TRBJ1-5; D is unresolved. The germline CDR1 and CDR2 sequences are SGHTA and FQGNSA. This CDR3 is 13 amino acids long. Trimming removed 1 base at V and 6 bases at J, with 7 bases between. The CDR3 is CASSLVEGQPQHF. The CDR3 DNA is TGTGCCAGCAGCTTAGTTGAGGGTCAGCCCCAGCATTTT. The full variable domain, rest sourced from reference TRBV7-2 and TRBJ1-5, is GAGVSQSPSNKVTEKGKDVELRCDPISGHTALYWYRQSLGQGLEFLIYFQGNSAPDKSGLPSDRFSAERTGGSVSTLTIQRTQQEDSAVYLCASSLVEGQPQHFGDGTRLSIL.

The chain recombines TRBV4-3 with TRBJ1-6; D unclear. Trimming cost V 0 bases and J 17 bases, with 17 bases left between them. The CDR3 totals 14 residues. The germline V gene has CDR1 LGHNA and CDR2 YSLEER. In nucleotides, the CDR3 is TGCGCCAGCAGCCAAGACATGGGCCGGCTGTTCTTCCACTTT. It is translated as CASSQDMGRLFFHF.

This chain uses TRBV20-1 with TRBJ1-1; D may be TRBD1 (5 bases). The CDR3 contains 18 residues. CDR1 DFQATT and CDR2 SNEGSKA come from the germline V gene (reference sequence). The V and J ends lost 3 bases and 2 bases respectively, with 25 bases between them. CDR3 bases: TGCAGTGCTAGGGGGCTCCCCGGGAGGGAAGGAATTAACACTGAAGCTTTCTTT. This codes for CSARGLPGREGINTEAFF.

This clonotype was counted only a few times. J is TRBJ1-2 and V is TRBV6-5, with D perhaps matching TRBD1 (6 bases). Germline V gene data show CDR1 as MNHEY and CDR2 as SVGAGI. The CDR3 loop spans 14 amino acids. V dropped 2 bases and J dropped 7 bases, with 14 bases sitting between them. The CDR3 here is CASSYGAGVAGYTF. The CDR3 DNA follows: TGTGCCAGCAGTTACGGCGCAGGGGTTGCTGGCTACACCTTC.

This clonotype has a handful of counts. V and J are TRBV20-1 and TRBJ1-5, with D possibly being TRBD1 (5 bases). CDR1 is DFQATT and CDR2 is SNEGSKA in the germline V gene (reference sequence). This CDR3 region has 14 residues. Deletions cut 5 bases from V and 1 base from J, with 12 bases between. This chain's CDR3 is CSAAVRDSNQPQHF. DNA for the CDR3: TGCAGTGCTGCGGTGAGGGACAGCAATCAGCCCCAGCATTTT.

This rearrangement joins TRBV7-8 to TRBJ2-5, with D perhaps TRBD1 (6 bases). Germline values: CDR1 SGHVS, CDR2 FQNEAQ. The CDR3 contains 14 residues. V was cut by 8 bases and J by 4 bases, with 17 bases left in between. CDR3 loop: CASAKLGAVETQYF. CDR3 in DNA: TGTGCCAGCGCGAAATTGGGGGCCGTAGAGACCCAGTACTTC.

The rearrangement links TRBV5-1 to TRBJ2-5; possibly TRBD1 for D (6 bases). Germline CDR1 and CDR2: SGHRS and YFSETQ. The V end was cut by 5 bases, the J end by 5 bases, with 19 bases between. The CDR3 loop spans 15 amino acids. Written as DNA, the CDR3 is TGCGCCAGCAGTTCACCAACAGGGAGTTCGGAGACCCAGTACTTC. Its protein is CASSSPTGSSETQYF. Together with reference TRBV5-1 and TRBJ2-5, the CDR3 gives the full variable domain: KAGVTQTPRYLIKTRGQQVTLSCSPISGHRSVSWYQQTPGQGLQFLFEYFSETQRNKGNFPGRFSGRQFSNSRSEMNVSTLELGDSALYLCASSSPTGSSETQYFGPGTRLLVL.

This clonotype turned up a few times. The chain joins TRBV4-2 to TRBJ2-3; D remains ambiguous. Germline V gene data show CDR1 as LGHNA and CDR2 as YNFKEQ. CDR3 length equals 14 residues. V lost 2 bases to trimming and J lost 3 bases, with 9 bases between them. The CDR3 spells CASSQPGPTDTQYF. The CDR3 DNA sequence: TGTGCCAGCAGCCAACCGGGCCCTACAGATACGCAGTATTTT.

This clonotype was observed a handful of times. V is TRBV12-3 or TRBV12-4 and J is TRBJ2-6, with TRBD1 matching over 9 bases. The CDR3 consists of 18 residues. V dropped 6 bases and J dropped 2; count of bases not matched to a gene: 11. The CDR3 is CASSNSGTGKPGANVLTF. CDR3 sequence (DNA): TGTGCCAGCAGCAACTCCGGGACAGGGAAGCCTGGGGCCAACGTCCTGACTTTC.

The CDR3 coding sequence is TGCGCCAGCAGACCGGGGAGCTCCTACAATGAGCAGTTCTTC. Encoded protein: CASRPGSSYNEQFF. The J gene is TRBJ2-1, the V gene TRBV4-3, with D possibly TRBD2 on 5 matching bases. V dropped 6 bases and J dropped 0 bases, with 9 bases sitting between them. CDR3 length: 14 residues. Germline V lookup: CDR1 LGHNA, CDR2 YSLEER.

This clonotype came up many times. The chain is built from TRBV27 and TRBJ2-1; 7 bases line up with TRBD1. V lost 0 bases to trimming and J lost 4 bases; unmatched junction nucleotides: 3. This CDR3 spans 15 amino acids. Germline CDR1 reads MNHEY; CDR2 reads SMNVEV (reference sequence). The chain's CDR3 is CASSLSGGDYNEQFF. The CDR3 DNA reads TGTGCCAGCAGTTTATCAGGGGGCGATTACAATGAGCAGTTCTTC.

This clonotype has only a few counts. The chain joins TRBV18 to TRBJ2-2; maybe TRBD1 (5 bases). CDR1 is KGHSH, CDR2 LQKENI, per germline. The ends were cut back, 3 bases at V and 3 bases at J, with 11 bases in the middle. This CDR3 comprises 15 residues. The CDR3, as DNA: TGTGCCAGCTCACCCTCCGACAGATACACCGGGGAGCTGTTTTTT. It is translated as CASSPSDRYTGELFF.

This clonotype has a count of ten or more. The chain combines TRBV12-3 or TRBV12-4 with TRBJ2-4; 8 positions agree with TRBD1. V shed 5 bases and J 1 base; nucleotides not matched to a gene: 16. CDR3 size: 19 residues. CDR3 protein: CASSPLQGTGDLAKNIQYF. The CDR3 DNA follows: TGTGCCAGCAGTCCCCTCCAGGGGACAGGTGACCTGGCCAAAAACATTCAGTACTTC.

The rearrangement uses TRBV2 and TRBJ2-2, with D possibly being TRBD1 (7 bases). Germline CDR1 is SNHLY and CDR2 is FYNNEI. V was pared by 7 bases and J by 7 bases, with 19 bases between. The CDR3 has 15 residues. The chain's CDR3 is CASTQGGTVSGELFF. As DNA, the CDR3 is TGTGCCAGCACTCAAGGGGGGACAGTCAGCGGGGAGCTGTTTTTT. The variable domain in full, completed from reference TRBV2 and TRBJ2-2, reads EPEVTQTPSHQVTQMGQEVILRCVPISNHLYFYWYRQILGQKVEFLVSFYNNEISEKSEIFDDQFSVERPDGSNFTLKIRSTKLEDSAMYFCASTQGGTVSGELFFGEGSRLTVL.

The chain combines TRBV6-2 or TRBV6-3 with TRBJ1-5; no reliable D call. Germline CDR1 MNHEY, CDR2 SVGEGT. This CDR3 contains 14 residues. The V and J ends lost 0 bases and 7 bases respectively, with 10 bases between them. This CDR3 reads CASSYSIAPQPQHF. The CDR3 DNA reads as TGTGCCAGCAGTTACTCGATTGCCCCGCAGCCCCAGCATTTT.

This clonotype was observed a few times. The chain uses TRBV4-2 and TRBJ1-1; D not certain. CDR3 size: 15 residues. Trimming removed 1 base from V and 3 bases from J, with 12 bases in between. Germline V gene data show CDR1 as LGHNA and CDR2 as YNFKEQ. CDR3 DNA: TGTGCCAGCAGCCAAGGAGAGGGCTCGGACACTGAAGCTTTCTTT. This gives the protein CASSQGEGSDTEAFF.

This clonotype was counted between two and nine times. The genes are TRBV6-2 or TRBV6-3 and TRBJ2-7, with a weak D call TRBD2 (5 bases). The length of the CDR3 is 14 residues. V was pared by 0 bases and J by 6 bases, with 12 bases between. Germline CDR1 is MNHEY and CDR2 is SVGEGT. The CDR3 region has the DNA TGTGCCAGCAGTTACTCCTTGACGGCGGGCGAGCAGTACTTC. Its protein product is CASSYSLTAGEQYF.

The chain links TRBV15 to TRBJ2-2; 11 positions match TRBD2. CDR3 size: 17 residues. Germline-derived CDR1 and CDR2 are LNHNV and YYDKDF (reference sequence). The trim removed 5 bases at V and 5 bases at J, leaving 10 bases unmatched. CDR3 in amino acids: CATSFETSGVETGELFF. CDR3 coding DNA: TGTGCCACCAGCTTCGAGACTAGCGGGGTTGAAACCGGGGAGCTGTTTTTT.